The 23 T cell receptor beta chains below were found in one sample sequenced in a study of blood T cells in healthy people across ages. Using a J-beta primer mix together with a sample-barcoded 5' primer, a second PCR was run for about 6 to 11 cycles. TCRdb processed the 5' RACE reads anew with MiXCR; each CDR3 protein has one entry. This table has roughly 930,000 distinct CDR3 sequences, roughly 52% appearing once. Sequencing input: blood. The receptors were gathered from a man aged 25 to 40 in good health.

The gene calls are TRBV28 and TRBJ2-6; D is ambiguous. Germline V gene data show CDR1 as MDHEN and CDR2 as SYDVKM. The V end was cut by 7 bases, the J end by 2 bases, with 12 bases between. The CDR3 covers 15 residues. The CDR3 loop reads CASTGSKTGANVLTF. The DNA for the CDR3 is TGTGCCAGCACCGGGTCTAAGACTGGGGCCAACGTCCTGACTTTC.

V and J are TRBV5-1 and TRBJ2-1; 10 bases agree with TRBD2. CDR3 length: 14 amino acids. Germline CDR1 is SGHRS and CDR2 is YFSETQ. V dropped 5 bases and J dropped 5; count of bases not matched to a gene: 4. The CDR3 sequence: CASSSSGSNNEQFF. DNA of the CDR3: TGCGCCAGCAGTTCTAGCGGGAGCAACAATGAGCAGTTCTTC.

V gene TRBV5-6 combines with J gene TRBJ1-1; D perhaps matches TRBD1 (5 bases). The ends were cut back, 4 bases at V and 8 bases at J, with 12 bases in the middle. Germline V CDR1 and CDR2: SGHDT, YYEEEE. This CDR3 spans 12 amino acids. As DNA, the CDR3 is TGTGCCAGCAGCCTCGGACAACTCGAAGCTTTCTTT. Its protein is CASSLGQLEAFF.

The chain has TRBV3-1 and TRBJ1-1; a possible D gene is TRBD1 (5 bases). V shed 2 bases and J shed 1 base, with 17 bases lying between them. From germline, CDR1 is LGHDT and CDR2 YNNKEL (reference sequence). The CDR3 sequence is 17 residues long. The CDR3 DNA is TGTGCCAGCAGCCAAACTCCGGCCAGGGTTTGGAACACTGAAGCTTTCTTT. Translated: CASSQTPARVWNTEAFF.

The V and J genes are TRBV12-3 or TRBV12-4 and TRBJ1-1, with 9 bases aligning to TRBD1. J lost 2 bases, V lost 6 bases, and 7 bases had no gene match. This CDR3 region has 15 residues. The CDR3 nucleotides are TGTGCCAGCAGCGGGGACAGGGCATTCAACACTGAAGCTTTCTTT. Translated: CASSGDRAFNTEAFF.

V usage is TRBV5-1 and J usage is TRBJ2-1, with TRBD2 matching 7 bases. CDR1 SGHRS and CDR2 YFSETQ come from the germline V gene. The CDR3 spans 15 residues. V dropped 2 bases and J dropped 5; count of bases not matched to a gene: 7. The DNA for the CDR3 is TGCGCCAGCAGCTTCGGAGGGAGCGGGAACAATGAGCAGTTCTTC. It codes for CASSFGGSGNNEQFF.

This sequence joins TRBV7-9 and TRBJ2-1; 10 bases fit TRBD1. The CDR3 is 15 residues long. CDR1 is SEHNR and CDR2 is FQNEAQ in the germline V gene (reference sequence). Trimming at V came to 8 bases and at J to 4 bases, leaving 8 bases not matched to a gene. CDR3 in DNA: TGTGCCAGCTTAGACCCGGGACAGGGGTACAATGAGCAGTTCTTC. It specifies CASLDPGQGYNEQFF.

J is TRBJ1-2 and V is TRBV20-1; 9 bases align to TRBD1. CDR1 and CDR2 (germline): DFQATT, SNEGSKA (reference sequence). V lost 3 bases, J lost 4 bases, and 9 bases stayed unmatched. The CDR3 spans 15 residues. The CDR3 DNA is TGCAGTGCTAGGGGAGGACAGGGGATTACCTATGGCTACACCTTC. This codes for CSARGGQGITYGYTF.

This clonotype occurred a few times. The J gene is TRBJ1-4, the V gene TRBV12-3 or TRBV12-4, with 9 bases that match TRBD1. This CDR3 is built from 13 residues. The V and J ends lost 6 bases and 7 bases, in that order; junction bases with no gene match: 3. The chain's CDR3 is CASRQGASEKLFF. The CDR3 DNA follows: TGTGCCAGCAGACAGGGGGCCAGTGAAAAACTGTTTTTT.

The chain combines TRBV29-1 with TRBJ2-2; D perhaps matches TRBD1 (6 bases). Trimming pared 7 bases from V and 7 bases from J, leaving 16 bases between. Germline CDR1 and CDR2: SQVTM and ANQGSEA. The CDR3 length is 13 residues. CDR3 nucleotides: TGCAGCGCCCGGGACATGTCGGTCGGGGAGCTGTTTTTT. Its translation is CSARDMSVGELFF.

This chain links TRBV25-1 with TRBJ2-5; D may be TRBD2 (6 bases). Trimming cost V 4 bases and J 1 base, with 13 bases left between them. The CDR3 spans 15 residues. Germline V lookup: CDR1 MGHDK, CDR2 SYGVNS. Here the CDR3 reads CASSAPRGIQETQYF. In nucleotides, the CDR3 is TGTGCCAGCAGTGCCCCCCGGGGGATCCAAGAGACCCAGTACTTC.

Details on this clonotype: At one end, the junction sequence differs from germline, possibly due to a read error. This chain uses TRBV5-1 with TRBJ2-3; the match to TRBD2 covers 9 bases. The CDR3 is 18 residues long. The germline V gene encodes CDR1 SGHRS and CDR2 YFSETQ. This CDR3 is CASNLAVIAGDLTDTQYF. The CDR3 DNA reads as TGCGCCAGCAACTTGGCCGTGATAGCGGGGGACCTCACAGATACGCAGTATTTT.

The genes are TRBV4-2 and TRBJ2-7; D is possibly TRBD1 (6 bases). Trimming took 4 bases from V and 0 from J, leaving 13 bases between them. Germline V gene sequence: CDR1 LGHNA, CDR2 YNFKEQ. The length of the CDR3 is 15 residues. In nucleotides, the CDR3 is TGTGCCAGCAGCCGGGACACTACGAGCTCCTACGAGCAGTACTTC. Its translation is CASSRDTTSSYEQYF.

V and J are TRBV29-1 and TRBJ2-7, with D tentatively TRBD1 (5 bases). V lost 5 bases and J 6 bases, leaving 14 bases between the germline ends. The CDR3 extends over 12 amino acids. Germline V gene sequence: CDR1 SQVTM, CDR2 ANQGSEA. The CDR3 coding sequence is TGCAGCGTTTCCAGGGTTTCTGGCGAGCAGTACTTC. This sequence encodes CSVSRVSGEQYF.

This clonotype appeared a single time. The genes are TRBV30 and TRBJ2-7; D is undetermined. Germline V lookup: CDR1 GTSNPN, CDR2 SVGIG (reference sequence). V lost 2 bases, J lost 3 bases, and 8 bases lay in between. The CDR3 consists of 12 residues. The CDR3, as DNA: TGTGCCTGGAGTATGCAGTACTACGAGCAGTACTTC. Amino acid sequence: CAWSMQYYEQYF.

The chain carries TRBV28 and TRBJ1-4, with 9 bases lining up with TRBD1. CDR3 length: 15 residues. Germline CDR1 reads MDHEN; CDR2 reads SYDVKM. With V trimmed by 3 bases and J by 4 bases, 3 bases remained unmatched. The CDR3 DNA sequence: TGTGCCAGCAGTTTGCCGGGACAGGGTAATGAAAAACTGTTTTTT. Amino acid sequence: CASSLPGQGNEKLFF.

With regard to this clonotype: At one of its ends the junction is not consistent with the germline gene, which may arise from a read error. The J gene is TRBJ2-7, the V gene TRBV10-3; no firm D call. In germline, CDR1 is ENHRY, CDR2 SYGVKD. The CDR3 is made up of 13 amino acids. The DNA for the CDR3 is TGTGTCATCAGTGAGTCACAGTCCTACGAGCAGTACTTC. The encoded protein is CVISESQSYEQYF.

This clonotype was counted only a few times. This sequence joins TRBV10-3 and TRBJ2-1; 10 nucleotides agree with TRBD2. Germline CDR1 is ENHRY and CDR2 is SYGVKD. With V trimmed by 4 bases and J by 5 bases, 17 bases remained unmatched. The CDR3 has 19 amino acids. CDR3 DNA sequence: TGTGCCATCAGTGGGGGTCGAGCGGGGGGGCCCGTAAGCCACAATGAGCAGTTCTTC. It codes for CAISGGRAGGPVSHNEQFF.

The chain couples TRBV5-1 to TRBJ2-5, with D possibly being TRBD2 (6 bases). The CDR3 totals 15 residues. CDR1 and CDR2 (germline): SGHRS, YFSETQ. V lost 0 bases and J lost 5, with 14 bases in between. CDR3 loop: CASSLVVGGMETQYF. The CDR3, as DNA: TGCGCCAGCAGCTTGGTTGTCGGGGGAATGGAGACCCAGTACTTC.

In its sample, this clonotype was seen a few times. This chain connects TRBV9 to TRBJ2-7; D is perhaps TRBD2 (6 bases). Germline CDR1 SGDLS, CDR2 YYNGEE. This CDR3 spans 14 amino acids. V lost 4 bases, J lost 2 bases, and 13 bases lay in between. In nucleotides, the CDR3 is TGTGCCAGCAGCTTTGGCGGGACGGCCTACGAGCAGTACTTC. Translating it yields CASSFGGTAYEQYF.

The J gene is TRBJ2-7, the V gene TRBV11-2; D gene uncertain. CDR3 length: 16 residues. Germline V gene data show CDR1 as SGHAT and CDR2 as FQNNGV. Trimming removed 0 bases at V and 0 bases at J, with 12 bases between. The CDR3 sequence: CASSLESITLSYEQYF. The CDR3 DNA reads TGTGCCAGCAGCTTAGAATCAATTACCCTCTCCTACGAGCAGTACTTC. The whole variable domain, filled in from reference TRBV11-2 and TRBJ2-7, reads EAGVAQSPRYKIIEKRQSVAFWCNPISGHATLYWYQQILGQGPKLLIQFQNNGVVDDSQLPKDRFSAERLKGVDSTLKIQPAKLEDSAVYLCASSLESITLSYEQYFGPGTRLTVT.

Many counts were recorded for this clonotype. The V call is TRBV6-4, the J call TRBJ1-2, with D perhaps matching TRBD1 (6 bases). This CDR3 contains 15 residues. The V end lost 7 bases, the J end lost 5 bases, and 20 bases lay between the germline ends. The germline gives CDR1 MRHNA, CDR2 SNTAGT. CDR3 sequence (DNA): TGTGCCAGCACCGAGGAAGGAGGGGGAAAGTATGGCTACACCTTC. Amino acids: CASTEEGGGKYGYTF.

Here the CDR3 reads CSVDRQIRETQYF. DNA of the CDR3: TGCAGCGTTGATAGGCAGATCCGAGAGACCCAGTACTTC. The chain recombines TRBV29-1 with TRBJ2-5; D not certain. Germline CDR1 SQVTM, CDR2 ANQGSEA. V was clipped by 3 bases and J by 4 bases, with 12 bases between them. This CDR3 spans 13 amino acids.